The 10 T cell receptor beta chains in this list originate from one sample, sequenced in a study of T cells in women clearing cervical HPV infection. The assay was immunoSEQ multiplex PCR, and TCRdb's table has in-frame clones only and misses some. The listing contains about 48,000 clones. The sequencing input was blood buffy coat. These receptors came from a woman between 18 and 70 years old with a cervical HPV16 infection that either progressed to CIN3+ or cleared (not recorded which).

The CDR3 sequence is CASRLPGQDDEQYF. The CDR3 DNA, read in part, is TGTGCCAGTCGTCTCCCGGGACAGGATGACGAG. The chain combines TRBV19 with TRBJ2-7; 8 bases map to TRBD1. Read sequence stops 3 residues before the CDR3 end, and the germline J gene provides the missing end. Germline V gene data show CDR1 as LNHDA and CDR2 as SQIVND (reference sequence). CDR3 length: 14 residues. V gave up 8 bases and J gave up 5 bases; unmatched junction bases: 11.

Notes on this clone: The CDR3 end is not reached by the read, which stops 3 residues before it; the germline J gene fills it in. The chain combines TRBV6-2 or TRBV6-3 with TRBJ2-1; D is unresolved. In germline, CDR1 is MNHEY, CDR2 SVGEGT. The CDR3 length is 12 residues. The V and J ends lost 2 bases and 7 bases respectively, with 6 bases between them. The sequenced CDR3 bases are TGTGCCAGCAGTTACCTCCGTAATGAG. As protein: CASSYLRNE. The CDR3 as a whole reads CASSYLRNEQFF.

To note about this clone: Sequencing ends 3 residues short of the CDR3 end; the germline J gene provides the rest. The rearrangement links TRBV20-1 to TRBJ2-3; weak D call: TRBD2 (6 bases). Looked up from germline, CDR1 is DFQATT and CDR2 is SNEGSKA (reference sequence). Trimming took off 1 base at V and 1 base at J, with 9 bases between the two ends. This CDR3 is built from 14 residues. CDR3 DNA (partial): TGCAGTGCTAGAGTGTGGGGGGGCACAGATACG. Translating it yields CSARVWGGTDT. The CDR3 as a whole reads CSARVWGGTDTQYF.

With regard to this clone: The read gets to within 3 residues of the CDR3 end, and the germline J gene fills in the rest. The V call is TRBV28, the J call TRBJ2-5; TRBD2 matches 12 bases. Per the germline V gene, CDR1 is MDHEN and CDR2 is SYDVKM. V was pared by 5 bases and J by 0 bases, with 1 base of the junction left unmatched. The CDR3 is made up of 15 amino acids. The DNA read from the CDR3 is TGTGCCAGCAGTAGACTAGCGGGGGACCAAGAGACC. Its translation is CASSRLAGDQET. The whole CDR3 sequence reads CASSRLAGDQETQYF.

A note on this clone: The CDR3 goes on 3 residues after the read ends, and that part is filled in from the germline J gene. V usage is TRBV2 and J usage is TRBJ1-4; D perhaps matches TRBD1 (5 bases). This CDR3 is 15 amino acids long. Per germline, CDR1 SNHLY and CDR2 FYNNEI. Trimming took off 1 base at V and 6 bases at J, with 12 bases between the two ends. This CDR3 is CASSEGGREDEKLFF. The CDR3 DNA, read in part, is TGTGCCAGCAGTGAAGGTGGCAGGGAGGATGAAAAA.

Details on this clone: The read terminates 3 residues before the CDR3 end, so the remaining end is supplied by the germline J gene. The genes are TRBV2 and TRBJ2-3; D is unclear. Trimming removed 6 bases from V and 6 bases from J, with 16 bases in between. The length of the CDR3 is 14 residues. CDR1 SNHLY and CDR2 FYNNEI come from the germline V gene. The CDR3 sequence is CASSASFSFDTQYF. CDR3 DNA, as far as it was read: TGTGCCAGCAGCGCATCTTTTAGCTTTGATACG.

Details on this clone: The read is 3 residues too short to cover the CDR3 end, so that end is filled in from the germline J gene. The rearrangement links TRBV2 to TRBJ1-1; D gene uncertain. Trimming shortened V by 2 bases and J by 6 bases, and 10 bases separated the two germline ends. Germline V gene sequence: CDR1 SNHLY, CDR2 FYNNEI. The CDR3 covers 13 residues. The CDR3 reads CASSEFNNPEAFF. CDR3 bases read: TGTGCCAGCAGTGAATTTAATAATCCTGAA.

As to this clone: The CDR3 end falls 3 residues outside the read, so it is completed with the germline J gene. The chain links TRBV6-2 or TRBV6-3 to TRBJ1-2; tentative D call: TRBD1 (5 bases). CDR1 and CDR2 (germline): MNHEY, SVGEGT. Between the trimmed V and J ends, which lost 7 bases and 3 bases, there was a span of 9 bases. The CDR3 runs 12 residues. Partial CDR3 DNA: TGTGCCAGCACCAGGGCCGACTATGGC. Translating it yields CASTRADYG. The whole CDR3 reads CASTRADYGYTF.

The CDR3 bases that were read are TGTGCCATCAGTGAGTATTCGACAGAATGTGAA. Protein sequence: CAISEYSTECE. The CDR3 reads in full as CAISEYSTECEAFF. The chain links TRBV10-3 to TRBJ1-1; perhaps TRBD1 as D (5 bases). Read data end 3 residues before the CDR3 end; the end is taken from the germline J gene. V dropped 1 base and J dropped 7 bases, with 13 bases sitting between them. The germline V gene encodes CDR1 ENHRY and CDR2 SYGVKD. This CDR3 is built from 14 residues.

As for this clone: The read terminates 3 residues ahead of where the CDR3 ends, so the germline J gene completes it. This chain connects TRBV20-1 to TRBJ2-7, with TRBD2 as a possible D gene (7 bases). The CDR3 totals 18 residues. V was cut by 0 bases and J by 0 bases, with 21 bases left in between. The germline V gene has CDR1 DFQATT and CDR2 SNEGSKA (reference sequence). The part of the CDR3 DNA that was read is TGCAGTGCTAGAGACGGCGGGGGCAAATCAAGATACTCCTACGAG. Protein product: CSARDGGGKSRYSYE. The whole CDR3 protein reads CSARDGGGKSRYSYEQYF.